This TCR beta chain emerged from a study of cytomegalovirus exposure and HLA in healthy donors. At the level of the study: A prior study identified some 100 million unique TCR beta sequences from 150 million to 200 million T cells. Findings and limits, study-wide: Specific recognition of CMV antigens was confirmed in vitro for a few chains (all CMV-associated).

In regard to this clone: The antigen remains unidentified.

PCR amplification relied on 60 Vbeta primers (plus 13 Jbeta primers). Method: immunoSEQ multiplex PCR; TCRdb's copy keeps in-frame clones and lacks some. Among about 180,000 clones listed, over 70% were seen once. The material sequenced was PBMCs. The sequence came from a man aged 40-50 years in good health and CMV-seronegative.

As DNA, the CDR3 is TGTGCCAGCTCACCAGAGGACAGGGGTCCAATAGGGGAAAAACTGTTTTTT. It is translated as CASSPEDRGPIGEKLFF. The V call is TRBV18, the J call TRBJ1-4; TRBD1 matches 9 bases. V was clipped by 2 bases and J by 8 bases; unmatched bases: 12. Germline lookup yields CDR1 KGHSH and CDR2 LQKENI. There are 17 residues in the CDR3.